The T cell receptor beta chain described here comes from a study of blood T cell repertoires in COVID-19. This clone was counted only a few times. This table comes from immunoSEQ multiplex PCR, and its TCRdb copy is limited to in-frame clones, with some not included. The sample yields 150,000 to 200,000 clones, around 90% seen once. The sequence came from a woman aged 18-29 years who had recovered from COVID-19. Material: PBMCs or T cells enriched from blood (not recorded which).

The CDR3 here is CASSSSTIATSTDTQYF. DNA for the CDR3: TGTGCCAGCAGTTCCTCCACCATAGCGACTAGCACAGATACGCAGTATTTT. V usage is TRBV28 and J usage is TRBJ2-3; tentative D call: TRBD2 (5 bases). The length of the CDR3 is 17 residues. With 4 bases removed from V and 0 bases from J, the gap between germline ends came to 17 bases. Looked up from germline, CDR1 is MDHEN and CDR2 is SYDVKM.